The rows below give T cell receptor beta chains drawn from one sample of a study of cytomegalovirus exposure and HLA in healthy donors. Sequencing used immunoSEQ multiplex PCR; TCRdb keeps in-frame clones, though not all of them. The sample table sets out around 200,000 clones. The sample taken for sequencing was PBMCs. These receptor sequences come from a woman aged 25 to 39 in good health and CMV-seropositive. Each CDR3 is given with its conserved first and last residue.

V gene: TRBV6-5; CDR3 protein: CASSYWGQGDEQYF
V gene: TRBV18; CDR3 protein: CASSRQGGNTEAFF
V gene: TRBV10-1; CDR3 protein: CASRVSSGTEAFF
V gene: TRBV7-2; CDR3 protein: CASSLSFAGNTEAFF
V gene: TRBV30; CDR3 protein: CAWSDGTLNEKLFF
V gene: TRBV18; CDR3 protein: CASSPALSDTQYF
V gene: TRBV4-1; CDR3 protein: CASSQALKQGTSTDTQYF
V gene: TRBV29-1; CDR3 protein: CSVGDRERRGNTEAFF
V gene: TRBV10-3; CDR3 protein: CAIKDNQETQYF
V gene: TRBV29-1; CDR3 protein: CSSGLAGGADTQYF
V gene: TRBV6-6; CDR3 protein: CASSYSRPSTGELFF
V gene: TRBV10-3; CDR3 protein: CAISGTGITDTQYF
V gene: TRBV10-3; CDR3 protein: CATQAPATEAFF
V gene: TRBV30; CDR3 protein: CAWSRDREYF
V gene: TRBV7-6; CDR3 protein: CASSSRDRVTF
V gene: TRBV28; CDR3 protein: CASSSQPGTGSSYEQYF
V gene: TRBV2; CDR3 protein: CASRRQGPETQYF
V gene: TRBV18; CDR3 protein: CASSPQDSLNQPQHF
V gene: TRBV2; CDR3 protein: CASLPGQGQGDEKLFF
V gene: TRBV10-3; CDR3 protein: CAISGTGPRYF
V gene: TRBV5-1; CDR3 protein: CASSLIPQGEETQYF
V gene: TRBV28; CDR3 protein: CASRVGSGANVLTF
V gene: TRBV7-9; CDR3 protein: CASSLGHSSMNTEAFF
V gene: TRBV30; CDR3 protein: CAWSRGTHNEQFF
V gene: TRBV19; CDR3 protein: CASTADRESREQYF
V gene: TRBV11-2; CDR3 protein: CASRPRGGAGEKLFF
V gene: TRBV29-1; CDR3 protein: CSVNRDRNTGELFF
V gene: TRBV4-3; CDR3 protein: CASSQDRSGYEQYF
V gene: TRBV4-3; CDR3 protein: CASSQEPPASENDHEQFF
V gene: TRBV4-1; CDR3 protein: CASSLGPGSSYEQYF
V gene: TRBV10-3; CDR3 protein: CAIHGANYGYTF
V gene: TRBV15; CDR3 protein: CATSRVETVYGYTF
V gene: TRBV7-2; CDR3 protein: CASSLTGRMNTEAFF
V gene: TRBV6-6; CDR3 protein: CASSYVTDYGYTF
V gene: TRBV5-4; CDR3 protein: CASSIGTSGGATGELFF
V gene: TRBV7-2; CDR3 protein: CASSHSPSGTGEQFF
V gene: TRBV5-6; CDR3 protein: CASSFARTFSDSYNEQFF
V gene: TRBV2; CDR3 protein: CASSAPQTVLYEAFF
V gene: TRBV5-4; CDR3 protein: CASSYPQGAIREAFF
V gene: TRBV27; CDR3 protein: CASSSRDRGEQYF